These 17 T cell receptor beta chains came from one sample sequenced in a study of T cell responses to AZD1222 COVID-19 vaccine. The method was immunoSEQ multiplex PCR; TCRdb's version includes in-frame clones alone and lacks a portion of them. The sample has about 180,000 clones; approximately 91% are singletons. Sequenced here: peripheral blood, sampled 28 days after the second AZD1222 dose. The receptors here all came from an adult who received the AZD1222 COVID-19 vaccine.

The genes are TRBV4-3 and TRBJ1-3; D unclear. This CDR3 spans 15 amino acids. Deletions cut 0 bases from V and 4 bases from J, with 10 bases between. Germline V lookup: CDR1 LGHNA, CDR2 YSLEER. CDR3 in DNA: TGCGCCAGCAGCCAAGATTCCGGGAACGGAAACACCATATATTTT. Encoded protein: CASSQDSGNGNTIYF.

The genes are TRBV10-3 and TRBJ1-5; D call uncertain. Between the trimmed V and J ends, which lost 5 bases and 6 bases, there was a span of 8 bases. The CDR3 consists of 12 residues. Germline V CDR1 and CDR2: ENHRY, SYGVKD. CDR3 in amino acids: CAISQEFQPQHF. The CDR3 coding sequence is TGTGCCATCAGTCAGGAGTTTCAGCCCCAGCATTTT.

The chain links TRBV18 to TRBJ1-2; 7 bases align to TRBD1. This CDR3 contains 16 residues. Germline CDR1 is KGHSH and CDR2 is LQKENI. Losses at the gene ends were 3 bases for V and 3 bases for J; bases not matched to a gene: 10. For the CDR3, the DNA is TGTGCCAGCTCACCTTCGGTCACAGGGGTAGACTATGGCTACACCTTC. Protein: CASSPSVTGVDYGYTF. The complete variable domain, with remaining parts taken from reference TRBV18 and TRBJ1-2, reads NAGVMQNPRHLVRRRGQEARLRCSPMKGHSHVYWYRQLPEEGLKFMVYLQKENIIDESGMPKERFSAEFPKEGPSILRIQQVVRGDSAAYFCASSPSVTGVDYGYTFGSGTRLTVV.

The J gene is TRBJ1-5, the V gene TRBV9, with D possibly TRBD1 on 6 matching bases. Germline V gives CDR1 SGDLS, CDR2 YYNGEE. This CDR3 is built from 14 residues. Trimming removed 4 bases from V and 5 bases from J, with 13 bases in between. The CDR3 here is CASSSWAGDQPQHF. CDR3 nucleotides: TGTGCCAGCAGCTCCTGGGCAGGGGATCAGCCCCAGCATTTT.

The V call is TRBV10-3, the J call TRBJ1-4, with D perhaps matching TRBD1 (6 bases). CDR3 length equals 13 residues. Trimming left V 10 bases short and J 8 bases short, with 17 bases between. CDR1 ENHRY and CDR2 SYGVKD come from the germline V gene. CDR3 sequence: CATAGDRWEKLFF. CDR3 in DNA: TGTGCCACGGCAGGGGATAGATGGGAAAAACTGTTTTTT.

The chain uses TRBV5-6 and TRBJ2-2, with a weak D call TRBD2 (5 bases). Germline lookup yields CDR1 SGHDT and CDR2 YYEEEE. This CDR3 is 14 amino acids long. Trimming removed 5 bases from V and 0 bases from J, with 8 bases in between. CDR3 sequence (DNA): TGTGCCAGCAGGAGGGTGGCGAACACCGGGGAGCTGTTTTTT. This sequence encodes CASRRVANTGELFF. The variable domain in full, completed from reference TRBV5-6 and TRBJ2-2, reads DAGVTQSPTHLIKTRGQQVTLRCSPKSGHDTVSWYQQALGQGPQFIFQYYEEEERQRGNFPDRFSGHQFPNYSSELNVNALLLGDSALYLCASRRVANTGELFFGEGSRLTVL.

The chain links TRBV10-3 to TRBJ2-1; TRBD2 matches at 7 bases. The CDR3 has 15 amino acids. V lost 2 bases, J lost 8 bases, and 9 bases stayed unmatched. Germline CDR1 and CDR2: ENHRY and SYGVKD. The CDR3 is CAISEAGRAFDEQFF. DNA for the CDR3: TGTGCCATCAGTGAGGCGGGGAGGGCCTTTGATGAGCAGTTCTTC.

The rearrangement joins TRBV30 to TRBJ1-5; no clear D gene. CDR1 GTSNPN and CDR2 SVGIG come from the germline V gene (reference sequence). The CDR3 sequence is 13 residues long. With 0 bases removed from V and 6 bases from J, the gap between germline ends came to 9 bases. This CDR3 is CAWSVLSAQPQHF. In DNA form, the CDR3 reads TGTGCCTGGAGTGTATTATCTGCTCAGCCCCAGCATTTT.

The genes are TRBV27 and TRBJ1-6; 7 bases map to TRBD1. J lost 9 bases, V lost 1 base, and 9 bases had no gene match. This CDR3 is built from 16 residues. CDR1 and CDR2 (germline): MNHEY, SMNVEV (reference sequence). The CDR3 DNA sequence: TGTGCCAGCAGTTTATGGGCGACAGGGATGGGTTCACCCCTCCACTTT. Residues: CASSLWATGMGSPLHF.

This sequence joins TRBV6-5 and TRBJ1-1; perhaps TRBD1 as D (5 bases). The germline V gene has CDR1 MNHEY and CDR2 SVGAGI. V gave up 8 bases and J gave up 1 base, with 17 bases separating them. This CDR3 spans 15 amino acids. The CDR3 nucleotides read TGTGCCAGCTTGGATGGGGCAGGCAGGAACACTGAAGCTTTCTTT. As protein: CASLDGAGRNTEAFF.

This clone occurred a few times. The chain uses TRBV5-1 and TRBJ2-3; 7 nucleotides align to TRBD2. Germline V gene data show CDR1 as SGHRS and CDR2 as YFSETQ. V was clipped by 0 bases and J by 2 bases; unmatched bases: 18. CDR3 length equals 20 residues. CDR3 sequence: CASSLEASGLLINNTDTQYF. The DNA for the CDR3 is TGCGCCAGCAGCTTGGAGGCTAGCGGCCTTTTAATAAATAACACAGATACGCAGTATTTT. Full variable domain (outside the CDR3, taken from reference TRBV5-1 and TRBJ2-3): KAGVTQTPRYLIKTRGQQVTLSCSPISGHRSVSWYQQTPGQGLQFLFEYFSETQRNKGNFPGRFSGRQFSNSRSEMNVSTLELGDSALYLCASSLEASGLLINNTDTQYFGPGTRLTVL.

This chain joins TRBV5-1 and TRBJ1-5; no clear D gene. V lost 2 bases and J 4 bases, leaving 7 bases between the germline ends. This CDR3 spans 13 amino acids. Per the germline V gene, CDR1 is SGHRS and CDR2 is YFSETQ. The CDR3 protein is CASSFRENQPQHF. The CDR3 DNA follows: TGCGCCAGCAGCTTTAGGGAAAATCAGCCCCAGCATTTT.

This sequence joins TRBV10-3 and TRBJ2-3; 12 positions match TRBD2. Germline-derived CDR1 and CDR2 are ENHRY and SYGVKD. The ends lost 0 bases at V and 4 bases at J; junction bases unmatched: 2. CDR3 length equals 16 residues. This CDR3 is CAISESRLAGADTQYF. CDR3 nucleotides: TGTGCCATCAGTGAGTCGAGACTAGCGGGAGCAGATACGCAGTATTTT.

This clone appeared once. The rearrangement links TRBV3-1 (or the pseudogene TRBV3-2) to TRBJ2-7, with 13 bases fitting TRBD2. Germline assignment: CDR1 LGHDT and CDR2 YNNKEL (reference sequence). V was pared by 4 bases and J by 0 bases, with 3 bases of the junction left unmatched. The CDR3 consists of 16 residues. The CDR3 DNA reads TGTGCCAGCAGCCCCTGGACTAGCGGGAGCTCCTACGAGCAGTACTTC. This codes for CASSPWTSGSSYEQYF.

V usage is TRBV10-1 and J usage is TRBJ2-1; 10 bases are a match to TRBD2. J was trimmed by 8 bases and V by 8 bases; bases with no gene match: 9. The CDR3 is 14 residues long. Germline CDR1 WNHNN, CDR2 SYGVQD (reference sequence). The CDR3 protein is CASSSGRVGDEQFF. The CDR3 DNA follows: TGCGCCAGCTCCAGCGGGAGGGTCGGCGATGAGCAGTTCTTC.

The chain joins TRBV19 to TRBJ1-2; 7 positions match TRBD1. From germline, CDR1 is LNHDA and CDR2 SQIVND (reference sequence). Trimming at V came to 5 bases and at J to 8 bases, leaving 5 bases not matched to a gene. This CDR3 spans 12 amino acids. The CDR3 here is CASSLGQEGYTF. The CDR3 DNA sequence: TGTGCCAGTAGTCTTGGACAGGAGGGCTACACCTTC.

This clone was detected only once. The chain recombines TRBV20-1 with TRBJ2-3, with a tentative D call TRBD1 (6 bases). Germline assignment: CDR1 DFQATT and CDR2 SNEGSKA (reference sequence). The CDR3 loop spans 14 amino acids. V dropped 3 bases and J dropped 7 bases, with 17 bases sitting between them. The CDR3 is CSASIARGPYTQYF. The DNA for the CDR3 is TGCAGTGCTAGTATTGCCAGGGGACCTTATACGCAGTATTTT.